Following are 13 T cell receptor beta chains from one sample sequenced in a study of T cell repertoires in cytomegalovirus infection. TCRdb independently ran MiXCR on the reads; one entry per CDR3 protein. This sample carries under 200,000 distinct CDR3 sequences, 9.5% of them seen once, and the ten largest clones take approximately 4.6%. What was sequenced was PBMCs. All receptors come from a human donor in good health (CMV status not recorded). Some clones in this sample may be carry-over from other donors' samples.

In its sample, this clonotype was seen a few times. V is TRBV14 and J is TRBJ2-1; perhaps TRBD1 as D (5 bases). The length of the CDR3 is 18 residues. The germline V gene encodes CDR1 SGHDN and CDR2 FVKESK. Trimming removed 4 bases from V and 0 bases from J, with 19 bases in between. CDR3 region: CASSPRWGERSSYNEQFF. CDR3 DNA sequence: TGTGCCAGCAGCCCCAGGTGGGGCGAGCGTAGCTCCTACAATGAGCAGTTCTTC.

This clonotype was picked up a small number of times. A read error is possible here, since a much larger clone lies one base away. This rearrangement joins TRBV4-2 to TRBJ1-1; D gene uncertain. From germline, CDR1 is LGHNA and CDR2 YNFKEQ. This CDR3 region has 14 residues. V lost 2 bases, J lost 6 bases, and 13 bases lay in between. CDR3 sequence (DNA): TGTGCCAGCAGCCAAAGGGCAGGAGCCGCTGAAGCTTTCTTT. The encoded protein is CASSQRAGAAEAFF.

The chain combines TRBV3-1 with TRBJ1-1; no definite D call. Trimming left V 6 bases short and J 1 base short, with 15 bases between. The V gene's germline CDR1 is LGHDT and CDR2 YNNKEL (reference sequence). This CDR3 contains 15 residues. CDR3 residues: CASRRSQEQNTEAFF. DNA for the CDR3: TGTGCCAGCAGGCGTTCTCAGGAACAGAACACTGAAGCTTTCTTT. The variable domain in full, with the rest retrieved from reference TRBV3-1 and TRBJ1-1, is DTAVSQTPKYLVTQMGNDKSIKCEQNLGHDTMYWYKQDSKKFLKIMFSYNNKELIINETVPNRFSPKSPDKAHLNLHINSLELGDSAVYFCASRRSQEQNTEAFFGQGTRLTVV.

A few counts support this clonotype. The rearrangement joins TRBV28 to TRBJ2-1; weak D call: TRBD1 (6 bases). The CDR3 totals 12 residues. Looked up from germline, CDR1 is MDHEN and CDR2 is SYDVKM. Between the trimmed V and J ends, which lost 7 bases and 6 bases, there was a span of 10 bases. The chain's CDR3 is CASKLGGNEQFF. In nucleotides, the CDR3 is TGTGCCAGCAAGTTAGGGGGCAATGAGCAGTTCTTC. The variable domain in full, completed from reference TRBV28 and TRBJ2-1, reads DVKVTQSSRYLVKRTGEKVFLECVQDMDHENMFWYRQDPGLGLRLIYFSYDVKMKEKGDIPEGYSVSREKKERFSLILESASTNQTSMYLCASKLGGNEQFFGPGTRLTVL.

This clonotype was picked up many times. V gene TRBV20-1 combines with J gene TRBJ1-5; no clear D. Germline-derived CDR1 and CDR2 are DFQATT and SNEGSKA (reference sequence). V dropped 2 bases and J dropped 4 bases, with 9 bases sitting between them. The CDR3 has 13 residues. The CDR3 sequence is CSARSTDNQPQHF. CDR3 nucleotides: TGCAGTGCTAGATCGACGGATAATCAGCCCCAGCATTTT.

This clonotype was recorded many times. The chain couples TRBV7-2 to TRBJ1-5, with D unresolved. CDR1 is SGHTA and CDR2 is FQGNSA in the germline V gene. This CDR3 has 15 residues. V shed 0 bases and J shed 1 base, with 7 bases lying between them. The CDR3 loop reads CASSLASASNQPQHF. The CDR3 DNA is TGTGCCAGCAGCTTAGCGTCGGCGAGCAATCAGCCCCAGCATTTT.

This clonotype came up a few times. V is TRBV19 and J is TRBJ1-1; 7 bases line up with TRBD1. This CDR3 region has 13 residues. V trimming: 4 bases; J trimming: 11 bases; junction bases outside the gene matches: 10. Germline V gives CDR1 LNHDA, CDR2 SQIVND (reference sequence). The CDR3 region is CASSRERTGTAFF. Here the CDR3 DNA reads TGTGCCAGTAGTAGAGAAAGGACAGGAACGGCTTTCTTT.

V usage is TRBV7-6 and J usage is TRBJ2-7; the D call may be TRBD1 or TRBD2 (5 bases each). The length of the CDR3 is 15 residues. The V gene's germline CDR1 is SGHVS and CDR2 FNYEAQ. The V end was cut by 5 bases, the J end by 6 bases, with 20 bases between. CDR3 residues: CASSIHTQRGAEQYF. CDR3 nucleotides: TGTGCCAGCAGCATACATACCCAGAGGGGCGCCGAGCAGTACTTC.

The chain carries TRBV6-2 or TRBV6-3 and TRBJ2-1; 9 nucleotides align to TRBD2. The junction had 3 bases not matched to a gene; V was cut back by 5 bases and J by 1 base. This CDR3 has 15 residues. CDR1 is MNHEY and CDR2 is SVGEGT in the germline V gene. CDR3 region: CASSDGLASYNEQFF. The CDR3 DNA sequence: TGTGCCAGCAGTGACGGACTAGCGTCCTACAATGAGCAGTTCTTC.

A word on this clonotype: This may come from a read error, since a much larger clone is one base off. The chain uses TRBV15 and TRBJ2-7; the match to TRBD2 covers 8 bases. The length of the CDR3 is 14 residues. Germline assignment: CDR1 LNHNV and CDR2 YYDKDF (reference sequence). The CDR3 sequence: CASSRGFTPGLGAF. The CDR3 nucleotides are TGTGCCTCCAGCAGAGGCTTCACCCCGGGACTAGGAGCGTTC.

The chain combines TRBV27 with TRBJ2-7; D uncertain. The germline V and J ends were trimmed by 5 bases and 4 bases, with 18 bases remaining between them. This CDR3 region has 15 residues. Per the germline V gene, CDR1 is MNHEY and CDR2 is SMNVEV (reference sequence). The CDR3 DNA follows: TGTGCCAGCAGTCTCGCATGGGTTCCCCTTTACGAGCAGTACTTC. It codes for CASSLAWVPLYEQYF.

The genes are TRBV28 and TRBJ2-1; possible D gene TRBD2, 6 bases. CDR1 MDHEN and CDR2 SYDVKM come from the germline V gene. This CDR3 spans 15 amino acids. Trimming pared 11 bases from V and 7 bases from J, leaving 24 bases between. CDR3 DNA: TGTGCCGGAAGGACCAGTGGGAGGTCGGGAAATGAGCAGTTCTTC. Translating gives CAGRTSGRSGNEQFF.

This clonotype was counted ten times or more. The chain combines TRBV20-1 with TRBJ1-5, with TRBD1 matching over 8 bases. The CDR3 contains 15 residues. The junction had 9 bases not matched to a gene; V was cut back by 1 base and J by 7 bases. Germline V gene data show CDR1 as DFQATT and CDR2 as SNEGSKA (reference sequence). CDR3 sequence reads: CSARGIGQGQQPQHF. The CDR3 DNA reads TGCAGTGCTAGAGGGATTGGACAGGGTCAGCAGCCCCAGCATTTT.